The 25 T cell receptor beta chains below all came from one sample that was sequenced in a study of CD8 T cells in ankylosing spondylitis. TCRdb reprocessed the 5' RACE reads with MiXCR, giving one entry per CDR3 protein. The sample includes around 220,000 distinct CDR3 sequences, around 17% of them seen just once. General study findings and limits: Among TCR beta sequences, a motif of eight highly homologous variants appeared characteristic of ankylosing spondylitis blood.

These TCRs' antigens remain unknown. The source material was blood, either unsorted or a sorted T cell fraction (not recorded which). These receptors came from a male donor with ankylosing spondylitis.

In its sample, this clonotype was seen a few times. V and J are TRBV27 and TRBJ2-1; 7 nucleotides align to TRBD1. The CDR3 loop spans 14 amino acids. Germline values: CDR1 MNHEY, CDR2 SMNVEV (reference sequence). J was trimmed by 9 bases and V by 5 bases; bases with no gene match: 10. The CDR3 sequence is CASSHRDSSPEQFF. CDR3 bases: TGTGCCAGCAGTCACCGGGACAGCTCCCCTGAGCAGTTCTTC.

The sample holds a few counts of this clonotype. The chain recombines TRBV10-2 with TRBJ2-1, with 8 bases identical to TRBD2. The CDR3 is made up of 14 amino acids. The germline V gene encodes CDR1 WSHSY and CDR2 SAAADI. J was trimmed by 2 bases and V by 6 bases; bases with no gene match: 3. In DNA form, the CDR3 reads TGCGCCAGCAGAACGGGGGGGCCCTACAATGAGCAGTTCTTC. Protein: CASRTGGPYNEQFF.

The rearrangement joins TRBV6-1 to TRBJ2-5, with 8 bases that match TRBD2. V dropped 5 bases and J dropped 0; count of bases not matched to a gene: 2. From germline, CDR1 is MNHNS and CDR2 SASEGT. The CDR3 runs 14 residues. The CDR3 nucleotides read TGTGCCAGCAGTACGACTAGCGACCAAGAGACCCAGTACTTC. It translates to CASSTTSDQETQYF.

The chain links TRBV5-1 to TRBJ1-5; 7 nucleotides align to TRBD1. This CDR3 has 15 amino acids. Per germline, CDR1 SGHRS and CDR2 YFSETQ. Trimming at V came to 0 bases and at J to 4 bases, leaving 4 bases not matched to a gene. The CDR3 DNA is TGCGCCAGCAGCTTGGAGACAGGGTGGAATCAGCCCCAGCATTTT. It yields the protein CASSLETGWNQPQHF.

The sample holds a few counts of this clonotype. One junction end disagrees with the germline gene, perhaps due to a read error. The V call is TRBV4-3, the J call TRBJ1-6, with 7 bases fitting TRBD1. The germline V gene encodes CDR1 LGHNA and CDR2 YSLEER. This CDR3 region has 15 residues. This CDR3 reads CASSQDGTDNSPLHF. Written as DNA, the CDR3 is TGCGCCAGCAGCCAAGATGGGACAGATAATTCGCCCCTCCACTTT.

In DNA, the CDR3 is TGTGCCAGCAGCGTAGCAGGGCTGGTCGGGGAGCTGTTTTTT. This gives the protein CASSVAGLVGELFF. The genes are TRBV9 and TRBJ2-2, with D perhaps TRBD1 (5 bases). Germline lookup yields CDR1 SGDLS and CDR2 YYNGEE. With 0 bases removed from V and 7 bases from J, the gap between germline ends came to 10 bases. This CDR3 is 14 amino acids long. Together with reference TRBV9 and TRBJ2-2, the CDR3 gives the full variable domain: DSGVTQTPKHLITATGQRVTLRCSPRSGDLSVYWYQQSLDQGLQFLIQYYNGEERAKGNILERFSAQQFPDLHSELNLSSLELGDSALYFCASSVAGLVGELFFGEGSRLTVL.

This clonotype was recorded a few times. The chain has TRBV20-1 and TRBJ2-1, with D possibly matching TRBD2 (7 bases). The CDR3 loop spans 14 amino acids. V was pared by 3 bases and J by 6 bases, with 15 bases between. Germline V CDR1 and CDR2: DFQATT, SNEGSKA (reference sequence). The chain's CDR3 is CSARGGRSSNEQFF. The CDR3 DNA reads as TGCAGTGCTAGGGGGGGGCGTTCTTCCAATGAGCAGTTCTTC.

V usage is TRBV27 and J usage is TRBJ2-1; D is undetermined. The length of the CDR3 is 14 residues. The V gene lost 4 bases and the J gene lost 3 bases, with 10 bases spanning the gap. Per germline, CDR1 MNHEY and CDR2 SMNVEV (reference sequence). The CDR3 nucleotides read TGTGCCAGCAGTTGGGCGGACCACTACAATGAGCAGTTCTTC. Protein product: CASSWADHYNEQFF.

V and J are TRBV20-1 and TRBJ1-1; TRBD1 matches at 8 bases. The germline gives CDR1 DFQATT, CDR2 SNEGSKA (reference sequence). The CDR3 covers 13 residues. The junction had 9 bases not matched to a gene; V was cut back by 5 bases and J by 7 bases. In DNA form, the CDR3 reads TGCAGTGCTCAGGACAGGGAGGTTGGTGAAGCTTTCTTT. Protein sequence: CSAQDREVGEAFF.

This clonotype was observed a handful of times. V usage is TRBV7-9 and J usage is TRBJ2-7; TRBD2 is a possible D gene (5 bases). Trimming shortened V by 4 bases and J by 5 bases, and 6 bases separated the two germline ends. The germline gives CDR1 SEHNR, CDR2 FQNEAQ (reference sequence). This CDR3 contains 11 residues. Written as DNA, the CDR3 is TGTGCCAGCAGCTCACTAGACGAGCAGTACTTC. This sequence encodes CASSSLDEQYF.

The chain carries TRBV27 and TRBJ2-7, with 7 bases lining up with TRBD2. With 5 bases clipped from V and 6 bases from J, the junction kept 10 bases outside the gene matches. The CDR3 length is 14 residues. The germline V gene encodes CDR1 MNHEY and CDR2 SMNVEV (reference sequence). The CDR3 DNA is TGTGCCAGCAGTCCCACTAGCGTTGGGGTCGAGCAGTACTTC. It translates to CASSPTSVGVEQYF.

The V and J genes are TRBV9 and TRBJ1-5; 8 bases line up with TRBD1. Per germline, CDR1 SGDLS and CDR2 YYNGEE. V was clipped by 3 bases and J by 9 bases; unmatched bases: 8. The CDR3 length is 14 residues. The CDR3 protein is CASSAGQGVRPQHF. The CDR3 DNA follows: TGTGCCAGCAGCGCAGGACAGGGTGTACGGCCCCAGCATTTT.

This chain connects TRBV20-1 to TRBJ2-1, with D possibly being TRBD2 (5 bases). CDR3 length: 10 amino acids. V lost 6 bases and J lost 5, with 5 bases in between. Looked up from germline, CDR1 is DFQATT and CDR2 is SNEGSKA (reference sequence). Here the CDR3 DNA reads TGCAGTGCCGGGGACAATGAGCAGTTCTTC. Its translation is CSAGDNEQFF.

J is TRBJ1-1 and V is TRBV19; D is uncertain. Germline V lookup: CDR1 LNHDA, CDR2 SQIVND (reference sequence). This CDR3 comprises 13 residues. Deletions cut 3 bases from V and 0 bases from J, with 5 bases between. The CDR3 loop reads CASSITMNTEAFF. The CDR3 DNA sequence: TGTGCCAGTAGTATCACCATGAACACTGAAGCTTTCTTT. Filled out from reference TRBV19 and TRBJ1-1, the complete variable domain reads DGGITQSPKYLFRKEGQNVTLSCEQNLNHDAMYWYRQDPGQGLRLIYYSQIVNDFQKGDIAEGYSVSREKKESFPLTVTSAQKNPTAFYLCASSITMNTEAFFGQGTRLTVV.

The CDR3 loop is CSVTGPNTGELFF. The CDR3 nucleotides are TGCAGCGTCACGGGACCAAACACCGGGGAGCTGTTTTTT. This chain links TRBV29-1 with TRBJ2-2, with D tentatively TRBD1 or TRBD2 (5 bases each). The germline V and J ends were trimmed by 6 bases and 2 bases, with 10 bases remaining between them. Germline CDR1 and CDR2: SQVTM and ANQGSEA. CDR3 length: 13 residues.

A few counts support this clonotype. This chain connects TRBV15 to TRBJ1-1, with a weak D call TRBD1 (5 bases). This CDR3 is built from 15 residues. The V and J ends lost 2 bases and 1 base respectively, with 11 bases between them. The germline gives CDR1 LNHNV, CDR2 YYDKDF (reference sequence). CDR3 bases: TGTGCCACCAGCAGACCTATCGGACAGAACACTGAAGCTTTCTTT. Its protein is CATSRPIGQNTEAFF. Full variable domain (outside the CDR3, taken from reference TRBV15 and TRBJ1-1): DAMVIQNPRYQVTQFGKPVTLSCSQTLNHNVMYWYQQKSSQAPKLLFHYYDKDFNNEADTPDNFQSRRPNTSFCFLDIRSPGLGDTAMYLCATSRPIGQNTEAFFGQGTRLTVV.

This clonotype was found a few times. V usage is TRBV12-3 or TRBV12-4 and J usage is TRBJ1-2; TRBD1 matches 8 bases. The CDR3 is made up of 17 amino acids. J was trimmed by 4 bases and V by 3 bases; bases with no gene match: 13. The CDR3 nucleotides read TGTGCCAGCAGTTTCGGGACAGGCTTGGAGGCATCCTATGGCTACACCTTC. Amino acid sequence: CASSFGTGLEASYGYTF.

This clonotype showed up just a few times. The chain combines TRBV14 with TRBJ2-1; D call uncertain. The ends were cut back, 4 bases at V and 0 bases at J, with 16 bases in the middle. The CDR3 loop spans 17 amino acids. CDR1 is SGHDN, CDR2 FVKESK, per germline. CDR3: CASSLSYFVRSYNEQFF. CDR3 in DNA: TGTGCCAGCAGCCTTTCATATTTCGTCCGCTCCTACAATGAGCAGTTCTTC.

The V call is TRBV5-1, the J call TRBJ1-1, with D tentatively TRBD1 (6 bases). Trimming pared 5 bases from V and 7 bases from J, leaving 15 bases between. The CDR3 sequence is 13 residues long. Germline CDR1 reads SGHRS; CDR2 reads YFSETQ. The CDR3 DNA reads TGCGCCAGCAGGGGGGACATGGACATTGAAGCTTTCTTT. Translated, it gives CASRGDMDIEAFF.

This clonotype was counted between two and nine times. CDR3 amino acids: CASSGVLPDSNQPQHF. As DNA, the CDR3 is TGTGCCAGCAGCGGGGTGCTGCCAGATAGCAATCAGCCCCAGCATTTT. The gene calls are TRBV7-9 and TRBJ1-5; no clear D gene. The CDR3 contains 16 residues. Germline V gives CDR1 SEHNR, CDR2 FQNEAQ (reference sequence). Trimming removed 5 bases at V and 0 bases at J, with 14 bases between.

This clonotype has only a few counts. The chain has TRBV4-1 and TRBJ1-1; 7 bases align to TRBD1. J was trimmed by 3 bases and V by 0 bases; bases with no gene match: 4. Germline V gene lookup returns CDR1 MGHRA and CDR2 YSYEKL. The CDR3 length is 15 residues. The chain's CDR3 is CASSQDQGGDTEAFF. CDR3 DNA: TGCGCCAGCAGCCAAGATCAGGGGGGGGACACTGAAGCTTTCTTT.

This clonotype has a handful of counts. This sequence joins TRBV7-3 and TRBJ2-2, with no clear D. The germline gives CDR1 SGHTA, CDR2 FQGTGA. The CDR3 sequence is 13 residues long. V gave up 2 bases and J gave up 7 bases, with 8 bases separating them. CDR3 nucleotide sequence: TGTGCCAGCAGCTTAGTTCTGGGCGGGGAGCTGTTTTTT. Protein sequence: CASSLVLGGELFF.

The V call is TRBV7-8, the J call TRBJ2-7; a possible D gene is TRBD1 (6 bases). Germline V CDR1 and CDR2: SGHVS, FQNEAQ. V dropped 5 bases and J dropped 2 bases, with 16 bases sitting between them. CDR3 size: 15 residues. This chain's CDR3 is CASSASRQGTYEQYF. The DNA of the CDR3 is TGTGCCAGCAGCGCCTCGAGGCAGGGGACCTACGAGCAGTACTTC.

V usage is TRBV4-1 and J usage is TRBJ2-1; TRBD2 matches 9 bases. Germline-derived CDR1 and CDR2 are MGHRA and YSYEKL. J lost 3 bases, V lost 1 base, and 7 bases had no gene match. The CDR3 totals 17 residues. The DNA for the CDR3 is TGCGCCAGCAGCCAAGGCCCAGCGGGGGGCTTCTACAATGAGCAGTTCTTC. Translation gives CASSQGPAGGFYNEQFF.

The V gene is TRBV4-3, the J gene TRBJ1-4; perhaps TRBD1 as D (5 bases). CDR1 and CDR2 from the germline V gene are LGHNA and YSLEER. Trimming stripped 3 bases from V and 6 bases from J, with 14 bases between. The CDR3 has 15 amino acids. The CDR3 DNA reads TGCGCCAGCAGCCATCGGGGGGTGGAGGATGAAAAACTGTTTTTT. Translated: CASSHRGVEDEKLFF.